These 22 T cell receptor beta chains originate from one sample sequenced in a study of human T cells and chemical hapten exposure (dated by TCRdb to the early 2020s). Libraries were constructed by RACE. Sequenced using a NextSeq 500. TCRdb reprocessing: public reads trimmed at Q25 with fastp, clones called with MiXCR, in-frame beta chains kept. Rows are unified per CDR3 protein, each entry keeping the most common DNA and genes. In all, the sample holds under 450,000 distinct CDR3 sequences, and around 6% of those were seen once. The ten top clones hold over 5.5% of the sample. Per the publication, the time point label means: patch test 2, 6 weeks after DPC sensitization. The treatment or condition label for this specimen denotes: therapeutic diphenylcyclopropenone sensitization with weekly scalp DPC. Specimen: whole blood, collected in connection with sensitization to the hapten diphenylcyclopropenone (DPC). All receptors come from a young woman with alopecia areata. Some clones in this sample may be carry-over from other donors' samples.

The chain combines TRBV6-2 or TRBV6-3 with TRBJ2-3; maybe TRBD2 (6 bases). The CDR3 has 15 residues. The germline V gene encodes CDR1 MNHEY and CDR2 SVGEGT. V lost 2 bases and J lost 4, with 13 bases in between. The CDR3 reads CASSYVGGFADTQYF. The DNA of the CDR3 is TGTGCCAGCAGTTACGTCGGAGGGTTCGCAGATACGCAGTATTTT.

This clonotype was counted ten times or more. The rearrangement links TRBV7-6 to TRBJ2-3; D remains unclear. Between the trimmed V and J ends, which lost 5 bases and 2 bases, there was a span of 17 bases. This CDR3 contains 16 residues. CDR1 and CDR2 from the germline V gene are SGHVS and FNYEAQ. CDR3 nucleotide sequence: TGTGCCAGCAGCACCAGCGTGGGATCCTACACAGATACGCAGTATTTT. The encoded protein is CASSTSVGSYTDTQYF.

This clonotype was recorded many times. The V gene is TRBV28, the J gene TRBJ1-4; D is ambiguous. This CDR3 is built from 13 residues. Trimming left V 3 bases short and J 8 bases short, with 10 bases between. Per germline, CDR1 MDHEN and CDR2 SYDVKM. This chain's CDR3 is CASSLRTMEKLFF. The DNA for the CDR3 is TGTGCCAGCAGTTTGAGGACTATGGAAAAACTGTTTTTT.

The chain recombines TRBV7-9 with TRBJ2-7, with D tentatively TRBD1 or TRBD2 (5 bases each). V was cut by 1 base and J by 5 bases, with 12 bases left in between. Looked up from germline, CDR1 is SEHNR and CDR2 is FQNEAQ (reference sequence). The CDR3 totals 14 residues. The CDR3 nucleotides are TGTGCCAGCAGCTTAGGAGGGACCCAGGACGAGCAGTACTTC. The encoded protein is CASSLGGTQDEQYF.

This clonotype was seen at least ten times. This CDR3 reads CASSGLTGGYRDTEAFF. CDR3 in DNA: TGTGCCAGCAGTGGACTGACAGGGGGGTATAGGGACACTGAAGCTTTCTTT. The V call is TRBV6-1, the J call TRBJ1-1; TRBD1 aligns across 9 bases. V gave up 4 bases and J gave up 3 bases; unmatched junction bases: 12. Germline-derived CDR1 and CDR2 are MNHNS and SASEGT. The CDR3 totals 17 residues.

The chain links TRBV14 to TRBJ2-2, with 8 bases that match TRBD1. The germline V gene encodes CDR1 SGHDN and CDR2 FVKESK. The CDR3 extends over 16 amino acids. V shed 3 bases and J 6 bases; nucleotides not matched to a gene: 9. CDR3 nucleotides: TGTGCCAGCAGCCACAGGACAGGGCCTTTTTCCGGGGAGCTGTTTTTT. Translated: CASSHRTGPFSGELFF.

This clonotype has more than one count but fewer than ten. CDR3 loop: CASSQDDLHHGYTF. The CDR3, as DNA: TGTGCCAGCAGCCAAGATGACCTGCACCATGGCTACACCTTC. V and J are TRBV3-1 and TRBJ1-2; the D is unclear. This CDR3 is built from 14 residues. Germline CDR1 LGHDT, CDR2 YNNKEL (reference sequence). V lost 0 bases to trimming and J lost 6 bases, with 11 bases between them.

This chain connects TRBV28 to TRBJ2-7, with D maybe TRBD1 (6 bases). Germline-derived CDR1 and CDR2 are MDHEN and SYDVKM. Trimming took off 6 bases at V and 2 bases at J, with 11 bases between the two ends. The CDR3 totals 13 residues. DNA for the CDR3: TGTGCCAGCAGGCCTGGACAGACCTACGAGCAGTACTTC. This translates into CASRPGQTYEQYF.

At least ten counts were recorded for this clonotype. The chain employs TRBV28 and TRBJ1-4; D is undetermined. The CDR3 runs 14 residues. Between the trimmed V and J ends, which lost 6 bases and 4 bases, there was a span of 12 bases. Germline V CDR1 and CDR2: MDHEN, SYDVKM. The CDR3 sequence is CASSPDGINEKLFF. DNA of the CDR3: TGTGCCAGCAGCCCTGACGGAATTAATGAAAAACTGTTTTTT.

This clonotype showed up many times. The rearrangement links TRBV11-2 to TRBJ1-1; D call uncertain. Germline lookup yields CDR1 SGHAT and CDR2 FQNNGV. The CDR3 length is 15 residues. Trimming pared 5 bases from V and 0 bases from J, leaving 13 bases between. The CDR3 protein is CASSDVRGMNTEAFF. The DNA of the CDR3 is TGTGCCAGCAGCGACGTGCGGGGAATGAACACTGAAGCTTTCTTT.

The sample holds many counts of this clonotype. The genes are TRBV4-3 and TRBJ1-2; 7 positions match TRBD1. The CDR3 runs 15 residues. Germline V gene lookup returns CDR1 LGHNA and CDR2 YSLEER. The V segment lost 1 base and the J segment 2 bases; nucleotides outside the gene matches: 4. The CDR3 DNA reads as TGCGCCAGCAGCCAAGTGGGACAGAGAAACTATGGCTACACCTTC. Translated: CASSQVGQRNYGYTF.

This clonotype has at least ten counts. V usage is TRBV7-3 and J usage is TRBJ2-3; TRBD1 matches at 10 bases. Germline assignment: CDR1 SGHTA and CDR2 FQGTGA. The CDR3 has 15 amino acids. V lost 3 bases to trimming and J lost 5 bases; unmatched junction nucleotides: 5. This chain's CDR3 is CASSFSGTGVDTQYF. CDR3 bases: TGTGCCAGCAGCTTCAGCGGGACAGGGGTAGATACGCAGTATTTT.

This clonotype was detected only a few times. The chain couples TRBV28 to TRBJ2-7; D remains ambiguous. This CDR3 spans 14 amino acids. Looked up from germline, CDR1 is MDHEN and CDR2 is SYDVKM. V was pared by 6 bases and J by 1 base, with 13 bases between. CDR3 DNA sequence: TGTGCCAGCAGGACGGGCGGAGTTTCCTACGAGCAGTACTTC. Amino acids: CASRTGGVSYEQYF.

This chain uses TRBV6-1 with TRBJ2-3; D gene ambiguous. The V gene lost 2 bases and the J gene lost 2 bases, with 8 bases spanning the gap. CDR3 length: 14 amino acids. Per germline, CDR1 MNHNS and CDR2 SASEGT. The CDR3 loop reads CASSEPGATDTQYF. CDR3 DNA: TGTGCCAGCAGTGAACCCGGAGCCACAGATACGCAGTATTTT.

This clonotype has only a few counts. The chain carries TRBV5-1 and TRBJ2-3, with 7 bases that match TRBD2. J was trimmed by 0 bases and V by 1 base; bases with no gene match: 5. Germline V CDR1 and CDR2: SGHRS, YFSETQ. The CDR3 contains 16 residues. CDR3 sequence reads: CASSLQRGYSTDTQYF. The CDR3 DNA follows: TGCGCCAGCAGCTTGCAGCGGGGATATAGCACAGATACGCAGTATTTT.

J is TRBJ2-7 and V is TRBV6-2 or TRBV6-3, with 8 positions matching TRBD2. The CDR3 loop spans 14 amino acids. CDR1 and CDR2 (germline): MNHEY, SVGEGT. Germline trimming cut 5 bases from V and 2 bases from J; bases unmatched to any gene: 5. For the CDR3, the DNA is TGTGCCAGCAGTAGGAGCGGGGGCACCTACGAGCAGTACTTC. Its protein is CASSRSGGTYEQYF.

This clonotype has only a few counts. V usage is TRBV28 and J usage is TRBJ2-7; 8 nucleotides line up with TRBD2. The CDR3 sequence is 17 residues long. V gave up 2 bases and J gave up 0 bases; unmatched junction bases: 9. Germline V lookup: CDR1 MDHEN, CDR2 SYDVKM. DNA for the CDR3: TGTGCCAGCAGTTTAGGGGTAGCGGGGCCCGCCTCCTACGAGCAGTACTTC. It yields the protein CASSLGVAGPASYEQYF.

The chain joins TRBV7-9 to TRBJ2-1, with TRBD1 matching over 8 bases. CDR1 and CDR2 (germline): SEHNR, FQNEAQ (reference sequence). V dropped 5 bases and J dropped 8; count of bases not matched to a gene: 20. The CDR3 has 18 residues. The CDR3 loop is CASSLPGQAFAFGDEQFF. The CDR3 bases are TGTGCCAGCAGCCTACCGGGACAGGCATTTGCGTTCGGCGATGAGCAGTTCTTC.

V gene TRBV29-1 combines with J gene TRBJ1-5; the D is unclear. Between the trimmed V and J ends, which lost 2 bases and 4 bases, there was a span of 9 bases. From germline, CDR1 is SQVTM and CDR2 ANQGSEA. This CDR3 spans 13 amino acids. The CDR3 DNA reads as TGCAGCGTTGAACCGGGAGTTAATCAGCCCCAGCATTTT. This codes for CSVEPGVNQPQHF.

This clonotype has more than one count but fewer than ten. This CDR3 reads CASSPGTSYNSPLHF. The CDR3 region has the DNA TGCGCCAGCAGCCCCGGGACGTCCTATAATTCACCCCTCCACTTT. V is TRBV5-1 and J is TRBJ1-6; possibly TRBD1 for D (5 bases). CDR3 size: 15 residues. CDR1 is SGHRS and CDR2 is YFSETQ in the germline V gene. V was trimmed by 4 bases and J by 1 base, leaving 9 bases between them.

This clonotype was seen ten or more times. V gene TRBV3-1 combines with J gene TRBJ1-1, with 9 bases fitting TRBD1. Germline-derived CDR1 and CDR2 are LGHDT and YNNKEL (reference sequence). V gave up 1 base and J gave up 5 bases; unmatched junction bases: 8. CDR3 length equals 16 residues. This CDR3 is CASSQGGGQGGTEAFF. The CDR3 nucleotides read TGTGCCAGCAGCCAAGGAGGGGGACAGGGAGGGACTGAAGCTTTCTTT.

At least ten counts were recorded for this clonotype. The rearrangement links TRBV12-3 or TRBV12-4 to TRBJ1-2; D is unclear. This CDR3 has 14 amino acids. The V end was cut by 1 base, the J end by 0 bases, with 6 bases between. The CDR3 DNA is TGTGCCAGCAGTTTAGGCACCGCTAACTATGGCTACACCTTC. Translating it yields CASSLGTANYGYTF.